The TCR beta chain under discussion was sequenced for a study of blood T cell repertoires in COVID-19 (dated by TCRdb to the early 2020s). At the level of the whole study: Samples covering the acute and convalescent phases of COVID-19 were provided by collaborators in the United States, Italy and Spain. Sample metadata almost always included a de-identified subject ID, COVID-19 status, age in years and sex. The repertoires were released in a freely available public database intended as a resource for research on the immune response to SARS-CoV-2. The samples were drawn from the first 160 participants of the ongoing ImmuneRACE study and from over a thousand subjects provided by 6 global collaborators. Subjects who had been exposed to COVID-19, were actively infected with it, or had recovered from it provided the deeply sampled blood TCRbeta repertoires that made up the dataset. The material from the prospective study consisted of cDNA or gDNA derived from T cells, B-cell-depleted T cells, or PBMCs. HLA class I and class II types, where available, came from metadata supplied by the sample provider rather than from assay-based typing. Overall study outcomes, separate from this receptor: Clinical and demographic metadata were provided uncurated, with the amount varying by source and participant.

With respect to this clone: The antigen it recognizes is unknown. Per-base qualities were not stored, and no clone one base away is much larger.

The V end loses 5 bases and the J end loses 1 base, and a stretch of 8 bases separates them. The CDR3 holds 13 amino acids from the cysteine to the phenylalanine. Only the CDR3 portion is preserved as DNA: 39 bases, with reading frame beginning at the first base. Looking up the germline V gene yields CDR1 MNHEY and CDR2 SVGAGI. Participants in the prospective study were aged about 18 to 95 years, lived in about two dozen United States geographic areas, and enrolled through a virtual design. Cohort assignment in the prospective study relied on participant-reported clinical history from a screening survey and a study questionnaire. Exposed participants were defined as having been in contact with someone with a PCR-confirmed or clinician-diagnosed COVID-19 case within 2 weeks of study entry. Each participant in the prospective study had whole blood, serum and a nasopharyngeal or oropharyngeal swab collected by mobile phlebotomists. Participants in the prospective study had the option to provide additional blood draws and questionnaires over a 2-month period. Prospective study blood samples were shipped either frozen or at room temperature before DNA extraction.

TCRbeta CDR3 regions were amplified from genomic DNA using the immunoSEQ Assay, a bias-controlled multiplex PCR. The source study handled its data this way. Nucleated cell counts per sample were estimated from amplification of reference gene primers within the assay. Sequence reads were collapsed and filtered to measure the absolute abundance of every unique TCRbeta CDR3 rearrangement. For each sample, productive Simpson clonality was calculated as the square root of Simpson's diversity index across productive rearrangements. TCRdb obtained this table from immuneACCESS and retained in-frame rearrangements with V and J assigned. These tables miss some clones; where compared with another copy, unresolved V genes account for less than half of the shortfall, and the remainder is unexplained. From that table come the V and J calls and clone size; the DNA was used to work out D and trimming. Present in this sample are around 150,000 clones, over 80% of which were seen just once. The top ten constitute about 5.2% of the sample.

This TCR derives from a man in his 70s who had been exposed to COVID-19. Recombination joined TRBV6-5 with TRBJ1-1, with the D gene uncertain. The sequencing input was PBMCs or T cells enriched from blood (not recorded which). The CDR3 region has the sequence CASSQIENTEAFF. In nucleotide form, the sequence is TGTGCCAGCAGTCAGATTGAGAACACTGAAGCTTTCTTT.